This T cell receptor beta chain was recovered during a study of tumor and adjacent non-tumor tissue in lung cancer. Overall study: Each sample yielded around 4 million productive TCRbeta reads on average.

Germline lookup yields CDR1 SGHNT and CDR2 YENEEA. The CDR3 extends over 14 amino acids. TCRbeta libraries were built with three rounds of nested PCR, modified from ARM-PCR. TCRdb independently ran MiXCR on the multiplex PCR reads; one entry per CDR3 protein. The sample includes tens of thousands of distinct CDR3 sequences, around four fifths of them seen just once. RNA was extracted from bulk tissue without any cell sorting. The sequenced sample was lung tumor tissue. The chain carries TRBV11-3 and TRBJ2-4; tentative D call: TRBD1 (6 bases). The TCR originated in a woman in her 50s with non-small cell lung cancer. CDR3 coding DNA: TGTACAAGCAGCTCAGCAGGGGAAGGGGGCATTCAGTACTTC. Protein product: CTSSSAGEGGIQYF.